These 32 T cell receptor beta chains were sequenced from one sample in a study of regulatory dendritic cells for organ transplantation. Antigens of these TCRs are unknown. Clones were read by immunoSEQ multiplex PCR, and TCRdb kept only the in-frame ones, dropping some. The data show about 17,000 clones, more than 60% seen once. CFSE-labeled sorted T cells met regulatory or mature dendritic cells for 5 to 6 days. Sequencing input: memory CD4+ T cells from blood cultured with regulatory dendritic cells. The subset is: CD45RO+ memory T cells. These receptors were collected from a human donor in good health.

The chain has TRBV5-4 and TRBJ2-1, with TRBD1 identical over 11 bases. Germline CDR1 and CDR2: SGHNT and YYREEE (reference sequence). The CDR3 totals 17 residues. The ends lost 4 bases at V and 9 bases at J; junction bases unmatched: 15. The CDR3 region has the DNA TGTGCCAGCAGCCGATATGGACAGGGGGCCACCTCCCCTGAGCAGTTCTTC. Protein sequence: CASSRYGQGATSPEQFF.

The rearrangement uses TRBV4-2 and TRBJ2-1, with 11 bases identical to TRBD2. The CDR3 is made up of 21 amino acids. Germline loops: CDR1 LGHNA, CDR2 YNFKEQ. V dropped 1 base and J dropped 0; count of bases not matched to a gene: 14. This CDR3 is CASSQAGGTSGYRSSYNEQFF. In DNA, the CDR3 is TGTGCCAGCAGCCAAGCTGGGGGGACTAGCGGATATAGAAGCTCCTACAATGAGCAGTTCTTC.

V is TRBV5-1 and J is TRBJ1-4; D is undetermined. Looked up from germline, CDR1 is SGHRS and CDR2 is YFSETQ. Trimming left V 2 bases short and J 2 bases short, with 10 bases between. The CDR3 contains 15 residues. The CDR3 loop reads CASSFRDTTNEKLFF. CDR3 nucleotide sequence: TGCGCCAGCAGCTTTAGGGATACGACTAATGAAAAACTGTTTTTT.

The chain employs TRBV7-2 and TRBJ1-1, with a tentative D call TRBD1 (5 bases). Germline values: CDR1 SGHTA, CDR2 FQGNSA. Between the trimmed V and J ends, which lost 0 bases and 6 bases, there was a span of 14 bases. The CDR3 contains 15 residues. The CDR3 here is CASSLALPGRSEAFF. The CDR3 DNA follows: TGTGCCAGCAGCTTAGCGCTTCCAGGGAGGTCTGAAGCTTTCTTT. Full variable domain (remainder filled in from reference TRBV7-2 and TRBJ1-1): GAGVSQSPSNKVTEKGKDVELRCDPISGHTALYWYRQSLGQGLEFLIYFQGNSAPDKSGLPSDRFSAERTGGSVSTLTIQRTQQEDSAVYLCASSLALPGRSEAFFGQGTRLTVV.

The CDR3 nucleotides read TGTGCCAGTAGTAACACCCCCCGCCGACGGGAGGACTCCTACGAGCAGTACTTC. This gives the protein CASSNTPRRREDSYEQYF. The chain joins TRBV19 to TRBJ2-7; 7 bases agree with TRBD2. The V segment lost 4 bases and the J segment 0 bases; nucleotides outside the gene matches: 15. Germline CDR1 LNHDA, CDR2 SQIVND (reference sequence). This CDR3 is 18 amino acids long.

The chain uses TRBV10-1 and TRBJ2-3; D might be TRBD2 (5 bases). Germline-derived CDR1 and CDR2 are WNHNN and SYGVQD (reference sequence). CDR3 size: 18 residues. The V gene lost 7 bases and the J gene lost 0 bases, with 23 bases spanning the gap. The CDR3 bases are TGCGCCAGCACCGACGCCCGGACTCGCCCTCCTAGCACAGATACGCAGTATTTT. This translates into CASTDARTRPPSTDTQYF.

V usage is TRBV15 and J usage is TRBJ2-3, with D perhaps TRBD2 (6 bases). The germline V gene has CDR1 LNHNV and CDR2 YYDKDF (reference sequence). V lost 4 bases and J lost 4, with 12 bases in between. CDR3 length: 14 amino acids. CDR3 bases: TGTGCCACCAGCACTAGGAGGGTACCAGATACGCAGTATTTT. This sequence encodes CATSTRRVPDTQYF.

This chain links TRBV4-1 with TRBJ1-2; D may be TRBD1 (5 bases). Germline V gene sequence: CDR1 MGHRA, CDR2 YSYEKL. This CDR3 is 17 amino acids long. The V end lost 1 base, the J end lost 1 base, and 16 bases lay between the germline ends. The CDR3 protein is CASSQVDFVGVNYGYTF. The CDR3 bases are TGCGCCAGCAGCCAAGTGGATTTTGTGGGGGTTAACTATGGCTACACCTTC.

This sequence joins TRBV7-2 and TRBJ1-1, with TRBD1 identical over 8 bases. This CDR3 is built from 14 residues. J was trimmed by 4 bases and V by 5 bases; bases with no gene match: 6. CDR1 SGHTA and CDR2 FQGNSA come from the germline V gene. CDR3 region: CASSREQGGTEAFF. CDR3 bases: TGTGCCAGCAGCCGCGAACAGGGGGGCACTGAAGCTTTCTTT.

The chain employs TRBV5-6 and TRBJ2-5; TRBD2 matches 8 bases. The CDR3 sequence is 15 residues long. Germline lookup yields CDR1 SGHDT and CDR2 YYEEEE. V lost 2 bases, J lost 4 bases, and 7 bases stayed unmatched. CDR3 in amino acids: CASSLDGGVRETQYF. In DNA, the CDR3 is TGTGCCAGCAGCTTAGACGGGGGGGTACGAGAGACCCAGTACTTC.

The chain employs TRBV6-1 and TRBJ2-1, with D unresolved. Germline V gives CDR1 MNHNS, CDR2 SASEGT. The CDR3 has 13 residues. V lost 3 bases and J 10 bases, leaving 13 bases between the germline ends. The CDR3 sequence is CASSDQTSSEQFF. In DNA form, the CDR3 reads TGTGCCAGCAGTGATCAAACCTCATCAGAGCAGTTCTTC.

The rearrangement uses TRBV5-1 and TRBJ2-7; 9 nucleotides align to TRBD1. CDR3 length: 15 amino acids. V trimming: 4 bases; J trimming: 5 bases; junction bases outside the gene matches: 10. Germline V CDR1 and CDR2: SGHRS, YFSETQ. CDR3 amino acids: CASSNGNTGGDEQYF. CDR3 coding DNA: TGCGCCAGCAGCAATGGGAACACAGGGGGCGACGAGCAGTACTTC. Using reference TRBV5-1 and TRBJ2-7 for the parts outside the CDR3, the full variable domain is KAGVTQTPRYLIKTRGQQVTLSCSPISGHRSVSWYQQTPGQGLQFLFEYFSETQRNKGNFPGRFSGRQFSNSRSEMNVSTLELGDSALYLCASSNGNTGGDEQYFGPGTRLTVT.

The gene calls are TRBV6-1 and TRBJ2-6; D may match TRBD1 or TRBD2 (5 bases each). This CDR3 spans 17 amino acids. Trimming took off 2 bases at V and 1 base at J, with 12 bases between the two ends. In germline, CDR1 is MNHNS, CDR2 SASEGT. CDR3: CASSEMGWGSGANVLTF. The CDR3 nucleotides read TGTGCCAGCAGTGAAATGGGGTGGGGGTCTGGGGCCAACGTCCTGACTTTC.

The V gene is TRBV6-5, the J gene TRBJ2-7; D could derive from TRBD1 or TRBD2 (5 bases each). Trimming stripped 6 bases from V and 4 bases from J, with 16 bases between. The CDR3 contains 14 residues. CDR1 MNHEY and CDR2 SVGAGI come from the germline V gene. The CDR3 region has the DNA TGTGCCAGCAGCCGGGGCCGGGATGGTTACGAGCAGTACTTC. This encodes CASSRGRDGYEQYF.

This clone is a singleton in its sample. This chain's CDR3 is CASSHDRSSNYGYTF. The CDR3 DNA reads as TGTGCCAGCAGTCACGACAGATCATCTAACTATGGCTACACCTTC. This chain uses TRBV6-6 with TRBJ1-2, with a possible D match to TRBD1 (5 bases). The CDR3 spans 15 residues. The V gene's germline CDR1 is MNHNY and CDR2 SVGAGI (reference sequence). Trimming took 5 bases from V and 0 from J, leaving 13 bases between them.

This sequence joins TRBV11-2 and TRBJ2-1, with TRBD2 as a possible D gene (7 bases). The CDR3 extends over 15 amino acids. V lost 3 bases and J lost 6, with 15 bases in between. Germline V gene lookup returns CDR1 SGHAT and CDR2 FQNNGV. CDR3 sequence: CASSLDGGLANEQFF. The CDR3 region has the DNA TGTGCCAGCAGCTTGGACGGGGGGCTAGCCAATGAGCAGTTCTTC.

The rearrangement links TRBV4-3 to TRBJ1-1; unclear D gene. This CDR3 region has 14 residues. CDR1 is LGHNA, CDR2 YSLEER, per germline. Trimming cost V 5 bases and J 1 base, with 11 bases left between them. The CDR3: CASSTEAGNTEAFF. CDR3 nucleotides: TGCGCCAGCAGCACGGAGGCGGGGAACACTGAAGCTTTCTTT.

This clone was observed a single time. The chain couples TRBV6-5 to TRBJ1-2, with D tentatively TRBD1 (5 bases). Trimming shortened V by 2 bases and J by 1 base, and 8 bases separated the two germline ends. CDR3 length: 14 amino acids. Germline V CDR1 and CDR2: MNHEY, SVGAGI. CDR3 nucleotide sequence: TGTGCCAGCAGTTACGAGGGGCATAACTATGGCTACACCTTC. This translates into CASSYEGHNYGYTF.

This clone has a single count. This chain connects TRBV4-1 to TRBJ1-4; 7 positions agree with TRBD1. V dropped 4 bases and J dropped 5; count of bases not matched to a gene: 4. Germline lookup yields CDR1 MGHRA and CDR2 YSYEKL. The CDR3 covers 14 residues. CDR3 in amino acids: CASSLGQTNEKLFF. The DNA for the CDR3 is TGCGCCAGCAGCCTGGGACAGACAAATGAAAAACTGTTTTTT.

The chain employs TRBV11-2 and TRBJ2-7, with no clear D. The V end lost 0 bases, the J end lost 6 bases, and 12 bases lay between the germline ends. Looked up from germline, CDR1 is SGHAT and CDR2 is FQNNGV. The CDR3 spans 14 residues. CDR3 sequence (DNA): TGTGCCAGCAGCTTAGAGCGTGAGAGTGCCGAGCAGTACTTC. Translated, it gives CASSLERESAEQYF.

The V gene is TRBV7-2, the J gene TRBJ2-3; D is possibly TRBD1 (5 bases). The CDR3 contains 11 residues. Trimming took off 8 bases at V and 4 bases at J, with 7 bases between the two ends. Germline values: CDR1 SGHTA, CDR2 FQGNSA. Written as DNA, the CDR3 is TGTGCCAGCGGGGCCGCAGATACGCAGTATTTT. Translation: CASGAADTQYF.

This chain connects TRBV2 to TRBJ2-5; the D is unclear. CDR1 is SNHLY and CDR2 is FYNNEI in the germline V gene. The CDR3 totals 13 residues. The V end was cut by 4 bases, the J end by 0 bases, with 6 bases between. CDR3 nucleotides: TGTGCCAGCAGTGCCGTGTACCAAGAGACCCAGTACTTC. Residues: CASSAVYQETQYF.

The chain couples TRBV11-2 to TRBJ2-2; the D gene is possibly TRBD2 (5 bases). Germline CDR1 and CDR2: SGHAT and FQNNGV. CDR3 length: 15 amino acids. Trimming pared 5 bases from V and 2 bases from J, leaving 12 bases between. CDR3 nucleotide sequence: TGTGCCAGCAGCCCCCGGGATCCTAACACCGGGGAGCTGTTTTTT. Encoded protein: CASSPRDPNTGELFF. Full variable domain (missing parts from reference TRBV11-2 and TRBJ2-2): EAGVAQSPRYKIIEKRQSVAFWCNPISGHATLYWYQQILGQGPKLLIQFQNNGVVDDSQLPKDRFSAERLKGVDSTLKIQPAKLEDSAVYLCASSPRDPNTGELFFGEGSRLTVL.

The rearrangement links TRBV5-1 to TRBJ2-5, with 8 bases identical to TRBD1. The CDR3 is 13 amino acids. The trim removed 3 bases at V and 5 bases at J, leaving 3 bases unmatched. Germline values: CDR1 SGHRS, CDR2 YFSETQ. This chain's CDR3 is CASSSGGGETQYF. CDR3 in DNA: TGCGCCAGCAGCTCAGGGGGCGGGGAGACCCAGTACTTC. The full variable domain, its missing parts supplied by reference TRBV5-1 and TRBJ2-5, is KAGVTQTPRYLIKTRGQQVTLSCSPISGHRSVSWYQQTPGQGLQFLFEYFSETQRNKGNFPGRFSGRQFSNSRSEMNVSTLELGDSALYLCASSSGGGETQYFGPGTRLLVL.

The V and J genes are TRBV5-4 and TRBJ2-2, with a tentative D call TRBD2 (5 bases). V was cut by 7 bases and J by 0 bases, with 13 bases left in between. Germline V lookup: CDR1 SGHNT, CDR2 YYREEE (reference sequence). The CDR3 runs to 15 residues. The DNA for the CDR3 is TGTGCCAGCGGCCCGGCGGGCGCGAACACCGGGGAGCTGTTTTTT. Its translation is CASGPAGANTGELFF.

J is TRBJ2-7 and V is TRBV11-2; 13 bases agree with TRBD2. There are 17 residues in the CDR3. CDR1 and CDR2 (germline): SGHAT, FQNNGV. Trimming at V came to 5 bases and at J to 0 bases, leaving 7 bases not matched to a gene. CDR3: CASSPKGLAGISYEQYF. In DNA form, the CDR3 reads TGTGCCAGCAGCCCCAAGGGACTAGCGGGGATCTCCTACGAGCAGTACTTC.

This chain joins TRBV9 and TRBJ2-7; D remains ambiguous. CDR3 size: 13 residues. Between the trimmed V and J ends, which lost 9 bases and 0 bases, there was a span of 13 bases. Germline CDR1 is SGDLS and CDR2 is YYNGEE. CDR3 amino acids: CATSRPSSYEQYF. CDR3 bases: TGTGCCACCTCGCGCCCCAGCTCCTACGAGCAGTACTTC.

The chain recombines TRBV19 with TRBJ1-2; tentative D call: TRBD1 (6 bases). V was shortened by 2 bases and J by 5 bases, with 12 bases between the two germline ends. Germline values: CDR1 LNHDA, CDR2 SQIVND (reference sequence). The length of the CDR3 is 14 residues. DNA of the CDR3: TGTGCCAGTAGTATAAACAGGGAGAAGTATGGCTACACCTTC. Translating it yields CASSINREKYGYTF. Full variable domain (rest looked up from reference TRBV19 and TRBJ1-2): DGGITQSPKYLFRKEGQNVTLSCEQNLNHDAMYWYRQDPGQGLRLIYYSQIVNDFQKGDIAEGYSVSREKKESFPLTVTSAQKNPTAFYLCASSINREKYGYTFGSGTRLTVV.

This sequence joins TRBV18 and TRBJ1-1; weak D call: TRBD1 (5 bases). In germline, CDR1 is KGHSH, CDR2 LQKENI. V was trimmed by 3 bases and J by 3 bases, leaving 14 bases between them. CDR3 length equals 15 residues. The CDR3 is CASSPARGRDTEAFF. CDR3 sequence (DNA): TGTGCCAGCTCACCTGCTCGGGGGAGGGACACTGAAGCTTTCTTT.

V and J are TRBV7-2 and TRBJ1-4, with a weak D call TRBD1 (5 bases). The V end lost 8 bases, the J end lost 8 bases, and 21 bases lay between the germline ends. This CDR3 spans 15 amino acids. The germline V gene has CDR1 SGHTA and CDR2 FQGNSA. In nucleotides, the CDR3 is TGTGCCAGCCGAGGAGGGGAAACGGCGGGAGAAAAACTGTTTTTT. It encodes CASRGGETAGEKLFF.

This sequence joins TRBV19 and TRBJ2-7; the D gene is possibly TRBD2 (6 bases). Germline CDR1 LNHDA, CDR2 SQIVND (reference sequence). Trimming removed 6 bases at V and 2 bases at J, with 20 bases between. This CDR3 has 16 residues. CDR3 amino acids: CASRSPGGNSPYEQYF. The CDR3 coding sequence is TGTGCCAGTAGGTCCCCGGGCGGGAACTCCCCCTACGAGCAGTACTTC.

The rearrangement joins TRBV27 to TRBJ2-7; 12 bases map to TRBD2. Per the germline V gene, CDR1 is MNHEY and CDR2 is SMNVEV (reference sequence). The CDR3 extends over 15 amino acids. Trimming took 3 bases from V and 3 from J; bases not matched to a gene: 3. The DNA of the CDR3 is TGTGCCAGCAGTTTCGGGACTAGCGGGTACTACGAGCAGTACTTC. Its translation: CASSFGTSGYYEQYF.